These T cell receptor beta chains were read from a single sample in a study of blood T cell repertoires in COVID-19. The protocol was immunoSEQ multiplex PCR, while the TCRdb copy is restricted to in-frame clones and leaves out a portion. The sample carries about 200,000 clones, approximately 81% recorded once. Sequencing was performed on PBMCs or T cells enriched from blood (not recorded which). The receptors shown here come from a man between 40 and 49 years old who had recovered from COVID-19. CDR3s include the opening cysteine and the closing phenylalanine or tryptophan. A D gene is named only where the DNA matches it firmly. Expanded clones are given a class, and other clones once, few, many or no size at all.

D gene	V gene	J gene	clone size	CDR3 protein	CDR3 DNA
TRBD2	TRBV27	TRBJ2-1	many	CASSPLAGGGNEQFF	TGTGCCAGCAGCCCACTAGCGGGAGGAGGTAATGAGCAGTTCTTC
TRBD1	TRBV11-3	TRBJ2-7	-	CASSFPTTGTAYEQYF	TGTGCCAGCAGCTTCCCCACTACCGGGACAGCCTACGAGCAGTACTTC
-	TRBV9	TRBJ2-1	-	CASSDRQGGQSNEQFF	TGTGCCAGCAGCGACCGACAGGGAGGTCAAAGCAATGAGCAGTTCTTC
-	TRBV18	TRBJ1-6	-	CASSPFAGSYNSPLHF	TGTGCCAGCTCACCTTTCGCAGGCTCCTATAATTCACCCCTCCACTTT
-	TRBV6-1	TRBJ2-2	-	CASSEGTRRVGELFF	TGTGCCAGCAGTGAAGGAACTAGGAGAGTCGGGGAGCTGTTTTTT
-	TRBV6-5	TRBJ2-4	-	CASGGIEAKNIQYF	TGTGCCAGCGGCGGGATTGAGGCCAAAAACATTCAGTACTTC
-	TRBV10-1	TRBJ1-6	-	CASSESKVGAFTNSPLHF	TGCGCCAGCAGTGAGTCGAAGGTGGGGGCGTTCACGAATTCACCCCTCCACTTT
-	TRBV12-3/TRBV12-4	TRBJ1-1	-	CASSSRKGTEAFF	TGTGCCAGCAGTTCTAGGAAAGGCACTGAAGCTTTCTTT
-	TRBV4-1	TRBJ2-7	-	CASSVSGTYEQYF	TGCGCCAGCAGTGTAAGCGGTACCTACGAGCAGTACTTC
-	TRBV11-1	TRBJ1-1	-	CASSDSAGLEAFF	TGTGCCAGCAGCGATTCGGCAGGCCTTGAAGCTTTCTTT
-	TRBV28	TRBJ1-5	-	CASSNGGSNQPQHF	TGTGCCAGCTCCAACGGGGGGAGCAATCAGCCCCAGCATTTT
-	TRBV19	TRBJ2-7	-	CASSRGGPAYEQYF	TGTGCCAGTAGTAGGGGGGGGCCCGCCTACGAGCAGTACTTC
-	TRBV7-8	TRBJ2-1	-	CASTLGTQSYNEQFF	TGTGCCAGCACCTTAGGGACTCAGTCATACAATGAGCAGTTCTTC
-	TRBV7-9	TRBJ1-1	-	CASSLDGGLGTEAFF	TGTGCCAGCAGCTTAGATGGCGGCCTTGGAACTGAAGCTTTCTTT
-	TRBV11-2	TRBJ2-7	once	CASSSGLPYEQYF	TGTGCCAGCAGCTCGGGACTTCCCTACGAGCAGTACTTC
TRBD1	TRBV4-3	TRBJ2-1	-	CASSQRTGGDEQFF	TGCGCCAGCAGCCAAAGGACAGGGGGCGATGAGCAGTTCTTC